These T cell receptor beta chains were read from a single sample in a study of blood T cells in healthy people across ages. One entry per CDR3 protein results from TCRdb running MiXCR on the 5' RACE reads. The table has nearly 1 million distinct CDR3 sequences, 51% seen once. Input material: blood. Receptors were obtained from a woman aged 55 to 70 in good health. CDR3s include the opening cysteine and the closing phenylalanine or tryptophan. The D gene is left open where the match is weak. Rows may omit the clone size; those that give it use once, few, many or a size class.

v_call,clone_size,j_call,d_call,cdr3_nt,cdr3_aa
TRBV6-2/TRBV6-3,-,TRBJ2-1,TRBD2,TGTGCCAGCAGTTACTCCCTAGCGGGAGCAGCGCATGAGCAGTTCTTC,CASSYSLAGAAHEQFF
TRBV27,-,TRBJ2-3,-,TGTGCCAGCAGTCCCGGCCGGGGGGCCCCCACAGATACGCAGTATTTT,CASSPGRGAPTDTQYF
TRBV7-2,few,TRBJ2-7,TRBD2,TGTGCCAGCAGCCGCCAAGGGACTAGCTCCTACGAGCAGTACTTC,CASSRQGTSSYEQYF
TRBV19,-,TRBJ2-3,-,TGTGCCAGTAGTATTCTCCCCGCAGATACGCAGTATTTT,CASSILPADTQYF
TRBV5-4,-,TRBJ2-1,-,TGTGCCAGCAGCTTGGCTCTATCTGGGCAGTTCTTC,CASSLALSGQFF
TRBV7-8,-,TRBJ2-7,TRBD2,TGTGCCAGCAGCTTAGCGCGCTCTAGCGGGGGCCACAATGAGCAGTACTTC,CASSLARSSGGHNEQYF
TRBV20-1,-,TRBJ2-3,TRBD2,TGCAGTGCTAGTCTGGTAGCGGGATGGGGAACGCAGTATTTT,CSASLVAGWGTQYF
TRBV7-9,-,TRBJ1-2,-,TGTGCCAGCAGCTTAGGGGAGTCCCATGGCTACACCTTC,CASSLGESHGYTF
TRBV24-1,-,TRBJ1-5,TRBD1,TGTGCCACCAGGGGGACAGGGGGTCAGCCCCAGCATTTT,CATRGTGGQPQHF
TRBV6-1,few,TRBJ2-3,-,TGTGCCAGCAGTGAGGGGCAGAGCCCCTTTGCTAGCACAGATACGCAGTATTTT,CASSEGQSPFASTDTQYF
TRBV27,-,TRBJ2-3,-,TGTGCCAGCAGTTTAAGGCGGTCCCGCACAGATACGCAGTATTTT,CASSLRRSRTDTQYF
TRBV7-2,few,TRBJ2-7,TRBD2,TGTGCCAGCAGCTTCTCCCCGTTAGCGGGAGTTGTTTCCGAGCAGTACTTC,CASSFSPLAGVVSEQYF
TRBV15,-,TRBJ2-1,TRBD1,TGTGCCACCAGCAGCCCCAATACAGGGGGCATAAGCTACAATGAGCAGTTCTTC,CATSSPNTGGISYNEQFF
TRBV6-5,few,TRBJ2-7,TRBD1,TGTGCCAGCAGTTCTCCACCGGGACAGTCCTACGAGCAGTACTTC,CASSSPPGQSYEQYF
TRBV7-8,-,TRBJ2-1,-,TGTGCCAGCAGCACCGACTTAAGCTCCTACAATGAGCAGTTCTTC,CASSTDLSSYNEQFF
TRBV5-1,-,TRBJ1-1,-,TGCGCCAGCAGCTCCCGGGGGCGGACTGAAGCTTTCTTT,CASSSRGRTEAFF
TRBV15,-,TRBJ2-4,TRBD1,TGTGCCACCAGCATGCCCGGGGACAGGTCTAAAAACATTCAGTACTTC,CATSMPGDRSKNIQYF
TRBV10-2,few,TRBJ2-7,TRBD2,TGCGCCAGCAGTGAGTCCGCTAGCGGGAGTGCCGAGCAGTACTTC,CASSESASGSAEQYF
TRBV4-2,few,TRBJ2-5,TRBD2,TGTGCCAGCAGCCAGCCGTTGACCGGGGGGCAAGAGACCCAGTACTTC,CASSQPLTGGQETQYF
TRBV28,-,TRBJ1-5,-,TGTGCCAGCAGTCCCCACCACCCAAATCAGCCCCAGCATTTT,CASSPHHPNQPQHF
TRBV11-2,few,TRBJ2-3,-,TGTGCCAGCAGCTTCCGTAGCGCAGCTAGCACAGATACGCAGTATTTT,CASSFRSAASTDTQYF
TRBV12-3/TRBV12-4,-,TRBJ2-5,-,TGTGCCAGCGCCCCGACTAGGCTCGAGACCCAGTACTTC,CASAPTRLETQYF
TRBV7-8,-,TRBJ2-1,-,TGTGCCAGCAGCTTAGCTGAGGGGGGTGAGCAGTTCTTC,CASSLAEGGEQFF
TRBV20-1,many,TRBJ1-4,-,TGCAGTGCTAGATCGGGGGTTGAAAAACTGTTTTTT,CSARSGVEKLFF
TRBV4-1,few,TRBJ2-5,TRBD2,TGCGCCAGCAGCCCGGGCGGGAGGGTCCAAGAGACCCAGTACTTC,CASSPGGRVQETQYF
TRBV15,-,TRBJ2-5,-,TGTGCCACCAGCACGGAGGTACTAGCCTATTTTCAGCAGCAGTACTTC,CATSTEVLAYFQQQYF
TRBV24-1,-,TRBJ2-7,TRBD1,TGTGCCACCAGTGAACGCAAGAAACAGGGGCAGTATTCCTACGAGCAGTACTTC,CATSERKKQGQYSYEQYF
TRBV12-3/TRBV12-4,-,TRBJ1-4,TRBD1,TGTGCCAGCAGCCCACCGGGACAGGTTTATGAAAAACTGTTTTTT,CASSPPGQVYEKLFF
TRBV20-1,-,TRBJ2-1,TRBD2,TGCAGTGCTAGGTGGACAGGATCTGCTAGCGGGAGGTTGGATGAGCAGTTCTTC,CSARWTGSASGRLDEQFF
TRBV20-1,few,TRBJ2-7,TRBD2,TGCAGTGCTAGAGTGGCTAGCGGGAGCTCCTACGAGCAGTACTTC,CSARVASGSSYEQYF
TRBV12-3/TRBV12-4,-,TRBJ2-6,-,TGTGCCAGCAGCGAGGGAGGAGCTGGGGCCAACGTCCTGACTTTC,CASSEGGAGANVLTF
TRBV3-1,once,TRBJ2-3,-,TGTGCCAGCAGCCACCTAGGGGTCACAGATACGCAGTATTTT,CASSHLGVTDTQYF
TRBV3-1,-,TRBJ2-4,-,TGTGCCAGCAGCCAAGGCGGGACGGCAGCCAAAAACATTCAGTACTTC,CASSQGGTAAKNIQYF
TRBV27,-,TRBJ2-3,TRBD2,TGTGCCAGCAGCTCACTAGCGGGAGGGCCGGGCACAGATACGCAGTATTTT,CASSSLAGGPGTDTQYF
TRBV5-1,-,TRBJ2-5,-,TGCGCCAGCCGTCCCCATCAAGAGACCCAGTACTTC,CASRPHQETQYF
TRBV6-6,-,TRBJ1-6,-,TGTGCCAGCAGTTACGGGCCAGGCGTGCGTAATTCACCCCTCCACTTT,CASSYGPGVRNSPLHF
TRBV20-1,-,TRBJ2-1,-,TGCAGTGCTACACCCACAGTAGCGAGCTCCTACAATGAGCAGTTCTTC,CSATPTVASSYNEQFF
TRBV4-3,-,TRBJ2-3,TRBD1,TGCGCCAGCAGCCAAGGTCCGACAGGGTATTCAGATACGCAGTATTTT,CASSQGPTGYSDTQYF
TRBV10-2,few,TRBJ2-3,-,TGCGCCAGCAGTGAAGGGGGATTTACCCCAGATACGCAGTATTTT,CASSEGGFTPDTQYF
TRBV4-1,-,TRBJ2-5,TRBD1,TGCGCCAGCAGCCACGGGACAGACCAACGGGAGACCCAGTACTTC,CASSHGTDQRETQYF
TRBV4-1,-,TRBJ1-1,-,TGCGCCAGCAGCGGAAAATATACAGGGAGATTAGACGCTGAAGCTTTCTTT,CASSGKYTGRLDAEAFF
TRBV4-3,-,TRBJ2-5,TRBD2,TGCGCCAGCAGCCAAGATCCCCGGGGGGGCCAGTACTTC,CASSQDPRGGQYF
TRBV28,-,TRBJ2-1,TRBD2,TGTGCCAGCACCCTGGTGGGAGGGACTAGCTCTTACAATGAGCAGTTCTTC,CASTLVGGTSSYNEQFF
TRBV12-3/TRBV12-4,-,TRBJ2-3,TRBD2,TGTGCCAGCAAGAATAGCGGGAGTCGAGATACGCAGTATTTT,CASKNSGSRDTQYF
TRBV20-1,-,TRBJ2-1,-,TGCAGTGCTCTCCAACCGGGCCCGTACAATGAGCAGTTCTTC,CSALQPGPYNEQFF
TRBV20-1,-,TRBJ2-1,TRBD2,TGCAGTGGGTTAGGCGGGAGAGTACTTGAGCAGTTCTTC,CSGLGGRVLEQFF
TRBV7-2,many,TRBJ1-5,-,TGTGCCAGCAGTTTACAGAGCAATCAGCCCCAGCATTTT,CASSLQSNQPQHF
TRBV10-3,-,TRBJ2-1,-,TGTGCCATCAGTGAGTCAGGAGGGTACGATGAGCAGTTCTTC,CAISESGGYDEQFF
TRBV29-1,many,TRBJ2-1,TRBD2,TGCAGCGTAAGGACTAGCGGGAGCCGAAATGAGCAGTTCTTC,CSVRTSGSRNEQFF
TRBV20-1,few,TRBJ2-3,-,TGCAGTGCTAGAAAGGAAGATACGCAGTATTTT,CSARKEDTQYF
TRBV12-3/TRBV12-4,few,TRBJ2-3,TRBD2,TGTGCCAGCAGTACGGGGGGGGGCACAGATACGCAGTATTTT,CASSTGGGTDTQYF
TRBV7-9,few,TRBJ2-5,TRBD1,TGTGCCAGCAGCCCTAGGGACAGGGACCCTCGCGAGACCCAGTACTTC,CASSPRDRDPRETQYF
TRBV5-1,-,TRBJ1-1,-,TGCGCCAGCGGCAGGGACTCGAACACTGAAGCTTTCTTT,CASGRDSNTEAFF
TRBV2,-,TRBJ1-5,TRBD1,TGTGCCAGCTCCCGAGGGACAGGGAAAAATCAGCCCCAGCATTTT,CASSRGTGKNQPQHF
TRBV7-2,many,TRBJ2-2,-,TGTGCCAGCAGCTCAGGGGTCAACACCGGGGAGCTGTTTTTT,CASSSGVNTGELFF